A selection of T cell receptor beta chains follows, all from one sample in a study of T cell responses to AZD1222 COVID-19 vaccine. Libraries were prepared by immunoSEQ multiplex PCR; TCRdb keeps only in-frame clonotypes and omits some of them. This sample has more than 95,000 clones, with more than 65% found just once. Sequencing used peripheral blood, obtained 28 days after the second AZD1222 dose. Receptors originate from an adult who received the AZD1222 COVID-19 vaccine. Both conserved end residues are part of each CDR3. A D gene is named only where the DNA matches it firmly. Expanded clones are given a class, and other clones once, few, many or no size at all.

V gene: TRBV6-5
J gene: TRBJ1-5
CDR3 length: 15
D gene: -
clone size: -
CDR3 protein: CASSSTGTSNQPQHF
CDR3 DNA: TGTGCCAGCAGTTCCACCGGGACAAGCAATCAGCCCCAGCATTTT

V gene: TRBV7-3
J gene: TRBJ2-2
CDR3 length: 16
D gene: -
clone size: -
CDR3 protein: CASSLSHSVVVGELFF
CDR3 DNA: TGTGCCAGCAGCTTATCTCACAGCGTGGTGGTTGGGGAGCTGTTTTTT

V gene: TRBV4-3
J gene: TRBJ1-4
CDR3 length: 15
D gene: -
clone size: -
CDR3 protein: CASSQEAGRNEKLFF
CDR3 DNA: TGCGCCAGCAGCCAAGAAGCCGGTAGGAATGAAAAACTGTTTTTT

V gene: TRBV4-1
J gene: TRBJ2-3
CDR3 length: 13
D gene: -
clone size: once
CDR3 protein: CASSLRQEDTQYF
CDR3 DNA: TGCGCCAGCAGCCTAAGACAGGAGGATACGCAGTATTTT

V gene: TRBV25-1
J gene: TRBJ2-3
CDR3 length: 12
D gene: -
clone size: -
CDR3 protein: CASSDGWDTQYF
CDR3 DNA: TGTGCCAGCAGTGATGGGTGGGATACGCAGTATTTT

V gene: TRBV12-1
J gene: TRBJ2-5
CDR3 length: 15
D gene: -
clone size: -
CDR3 protein: CASSNFWGGEETQYF
CDR3 DNA: TGTGCCAGCAGCAACTTCTGGGGTGGTGAAGAGACCCAGTACTTC

V gene: TRBV29-1
J gene: TRBJ1-2
CDR3 length: 12
D gene: -
clone size: -
CDR3 protein: CSVGEGNYGYTF
CDR3 DNA: TGCAGCGTTGGGGAGGGGAACTATGGCTACACCTTC

V gene: TRBV6-5
J gene: TRBJ2-7
CDR3 length: 15
D gene: -
clone size: -
CDR3 protein: CASRLAWEDAYEQYF
CDR3 DNA: TGTGCCAGCAGACTAGCATGGGAGGACGCCTACGAGCAGTACTTC

V gene: TRBV7-2
J gene: TRBJ2-7
CDR3 length: 13
D gene: -
clone size: -
CDR3 protein: CASSFYVEGEQYF
CDR3 DNA: TGTGCCAGCAGCTTTTACGTTGAGGGGGAGCAGTACTTC

V gene: TRBV6-2/TRBV6-3
J gene: TRBJ1-1
CDR3 length: 13
D gene: -
clone size: -
CDR3 protein: CASSLPGTLRAFF
CDR3 DNA: TGTGCCAGCAGCCTCCCGGGGACCCTAAGAGCTTTCTTT

V gene: TRBV28
J gene: TRBJ2-7
CDR3 length: 12
D gene: -
clone size: -
CDR3 protein: CASSPLTYEQYF
CDR3 DNA: TGTGCCAGCAGCCCACTCACCTACGAGCAGTACTTC

V gene: TRBV11-2
J gene: TRBJ2-3
CDR3 length: 13
D gene: -
clone size: -
CDR3 protein: CASSLAGTDTQYF
CDR3 DNA: TGTGCCAGCAGCTTAGCTGGCACAGATACGCAGTATTTT

V gene: TRBV5-1
J gene: TRBJ1-6
CDR3 length: 15
D gene: TRBD1
clone size: -
CDR3 protein: CASSLDQGGTSPLHF
CDR3 DNA: TGCGCCAGCAGCTTGGATCAGGGGGGTACTTCACCCCTCCACTTT

V gene: TRBV2
J gene: TRBJ2-7
CDR3 length: 12
D gene: -
clone size: once
CDR3 protein: CASSYRVYEQYF
CDR3 DNA: TGTGCCAGCAGTTACAGGGTTTACGAGCAGTACTTC

V gene: TRBV7-2
J gene: TRBJ1-5
CDR3 length: 14
D gene: TRBD1
clone size: -
CDR3 protein: CASSPDRADQPQHF
CDR3 DNA: TGTGCCAGCAGCCCGGACAGGGCGGATCAGCCCCAGCATTTT

V gene: TRBV10-1
J gene: TRBJ2-1
CDR3 length: 12
D gene: -
clone size: -
CDR3 protein: CASDATGNEQFF
CDR3 DNA: TGCGCCAGCGACGCGACAGGCAATGAGCAGTTCTTC